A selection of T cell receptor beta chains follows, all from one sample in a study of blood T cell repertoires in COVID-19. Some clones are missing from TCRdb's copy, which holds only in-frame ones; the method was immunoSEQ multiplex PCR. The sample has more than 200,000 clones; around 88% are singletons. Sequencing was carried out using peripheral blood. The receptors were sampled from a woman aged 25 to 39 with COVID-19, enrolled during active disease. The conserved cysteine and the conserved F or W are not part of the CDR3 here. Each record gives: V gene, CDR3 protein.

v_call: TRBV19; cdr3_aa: ASSIQGAFGSGNQPQH
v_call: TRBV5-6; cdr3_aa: ASSQGTLADTQY
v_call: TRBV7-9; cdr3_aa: ASSFTGDQPQH
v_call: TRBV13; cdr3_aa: ASSFLGGLRTDTQY
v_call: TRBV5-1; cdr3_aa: ASSLVLAGPYNEQF
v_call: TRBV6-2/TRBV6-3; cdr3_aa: ASSYKGQGVQETQY
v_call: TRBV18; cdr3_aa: ASSPPTGQGAF
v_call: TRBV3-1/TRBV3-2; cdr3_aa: ASSPIGQLEAF
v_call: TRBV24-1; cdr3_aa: ATSDFGLAGEMAYNEQF
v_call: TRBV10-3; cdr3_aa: AISGAGGGETGELF
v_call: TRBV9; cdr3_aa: ASSAPFGTGGGNTEAF
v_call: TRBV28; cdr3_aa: ASRLQQENYEQY
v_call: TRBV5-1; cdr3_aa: ASSPRTDQETQY
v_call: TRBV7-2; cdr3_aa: ASSLHGNTEAF
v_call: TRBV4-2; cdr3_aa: ASSHETGTNTGELF
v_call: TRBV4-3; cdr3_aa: ASSQELAGGANTGELF
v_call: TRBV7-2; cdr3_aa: ASSLGAGGGTQPQH
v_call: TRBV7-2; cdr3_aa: ASSLGRARNTIY
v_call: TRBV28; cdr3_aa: ASRRGLAGGSYEQY
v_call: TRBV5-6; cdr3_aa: ASSPLRDGGRGEAF
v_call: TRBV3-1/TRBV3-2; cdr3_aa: ASSQGREKQETQY
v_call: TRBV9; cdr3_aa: ASSYSGGGGFNEQF
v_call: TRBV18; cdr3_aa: ASSPERLAAAYNEQF
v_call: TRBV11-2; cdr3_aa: ASSPRSGGAPEQF
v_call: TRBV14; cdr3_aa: ASSQDSNTEAF
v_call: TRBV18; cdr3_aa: ASSPRGGENTEAF
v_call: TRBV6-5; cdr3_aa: ASASLSSGANVLT
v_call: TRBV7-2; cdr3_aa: ASSPRGPVGLSGANVLT
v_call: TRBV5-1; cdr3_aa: ASSQGYQETQY
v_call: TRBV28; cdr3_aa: ASSLLTGGIYNEQF
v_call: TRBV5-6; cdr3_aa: ASRRQGSYNEQF
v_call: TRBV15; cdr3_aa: ATSGRGLEETQY
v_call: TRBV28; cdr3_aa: ASSPPPGQGNTEAF
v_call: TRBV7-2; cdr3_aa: ASSLGRSGELF
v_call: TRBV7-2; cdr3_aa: ASSLERGNTIY
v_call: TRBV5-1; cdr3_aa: ASSSDRSNYGYT
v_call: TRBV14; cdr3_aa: ASSEAWTRRGVLNEQF
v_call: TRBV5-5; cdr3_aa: ASCVGGTGNSPLH
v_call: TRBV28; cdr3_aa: ASSAQGGEAF
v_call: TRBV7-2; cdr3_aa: ASSLAAATDTQY
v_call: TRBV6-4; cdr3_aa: ASSPTGKDGQPQH
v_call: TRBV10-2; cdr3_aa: ASRARDRGAPYSNQPQH
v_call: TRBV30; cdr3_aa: AWSALFRGGETQY
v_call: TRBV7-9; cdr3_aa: ASSRTGDSNEKLF
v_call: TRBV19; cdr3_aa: ASSPVGGQGASGYGYT
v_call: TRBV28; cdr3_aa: ASSPPGLAVNEQF
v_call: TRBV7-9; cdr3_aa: ASRPPTGTSGADTQY
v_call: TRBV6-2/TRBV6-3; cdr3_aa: ASSSLYRQGPKNIQY
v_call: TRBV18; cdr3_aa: ASSHPIQGNYGYT
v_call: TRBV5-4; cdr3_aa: ASSLAGDGSPLH
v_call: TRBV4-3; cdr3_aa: ASSQEWGRINEQF
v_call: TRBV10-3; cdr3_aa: AISGGGTRPGNTIY
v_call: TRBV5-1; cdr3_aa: ASSPGTSSYNEQF
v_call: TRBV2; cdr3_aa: ASSRGERY
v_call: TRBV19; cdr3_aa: ASSMDREGAF